These 5 T cell receptor beta chains were all obtained from the same sample, sequenced in a study of Ad26.COV2.S vaccination and SARS-CoV-2 variants. The treatment was: 15 to 20 received Ad26.COV2.S at low or high dose, single or two shots; several received placebo; per-sample allocation not given. Day 63 following the first vaccine or placebo injection was when the samples were taken. Sequencing was performed with immunoSEQ multiplex PCR; in TCRdb, only in-frame clones are kept and a portion is missing. Of 200,000 to 250,000 clones in the sample, 85% to 90% were seen once. Specimen: peripheral blood, collected in a trial of Ad26.COV2.S vaccine versus placebo. The origin of the receptors is a person aged 18-65 years who received the Ad26.COV2.S COVID-19 vaccine or a placebo.

The V and J genes are TRBV6-5 and TRBJ1-3; D possibly corresponds to TRBD1 (5 bases). The V end was cut by 0 bases, the J end by 3 bases, with 12 bases between. The CDR3 totals 16 residues. Looked up from germline, CDR1 is MNHEY and CDR2 is SVGAGI. The CDR3 sequence is CASSYSGASGGNTIYF. For the CDR3, the DNA is TGTGCCAGCAGTTACTCAGGGGCTTCGGGTGGAAACACCATATATTTT.

V is TRBV6-4 and J is TRBJ2-1; 8 bases fit TRBD2. The V segment lost 0 bases and the J segment 7 bases; nucleotides outside the gene matches: 14. The V gene's germline CDR1 is MRHNA and CDR2 SNTAGT. The CDR3 loop spans 18 amino acids. The CDR3 DNA reads TGTGCCAGCAGTGACTCGCATACCGGGGGGGGGCTGGCAAATGAGCAGTTCTTC. This translates into CASSDSHTGGGLANEQFF.

The chain couples TRBV9 to TRBJ2-1, with 13 bases lining up with TRBD2. Germline V gene lookup returns CDR1 SGDLS and CDR2 YYNGEE. V lost 4 bases to trimming and J lost 3 bases; unmatched junction nucleotides: 10. There are 18 residues in the CDR3. The DNA of the CDR3 is TGTGCCAGCAGCCCTCGACTAGCGGGAGGTTCCTTCTACAATGAGCAGTTCTTC. Its protein is CASSPRLAGGSFYNEQFF. Supplemented by reference TRBV9 and TRBJ2-1, the full variable domain reads DSGVTQTPKHLITATGQRVTLRCSPRSGDLSVYWYQQSLDQGLQFLIQYYNGEERAKGNILERFSAQQFPDLHSELNLSSLELGDSALYFCASSPRLAGGSFYNEQFFGPGTRLTVL.

In its sample, this clone was seen once. The chain links TRBV12-3 or TRBV12-4 to TRBJ1-1; perhaps TRBD1 as D (6 bases). V lost 5 bases and J lost 0, with 7 bases in between. This CDR3 has 13 amino acids. CDR3 region: CASSGQMNTEAFF. CDR3 nucleotides: TGTGCCAGCAGTGGACAGATGAACACTGAAGCTTTCTTT.

This clone appeared once. J is TRBJ2-3 and V is TRBV21-1; whether TRBD1, the table's D call, matches the DNA was not checked. TRBV21-1 is an annotated pseudogene. There are 18 residues in the CDR3. This CDR3 is CASSNCPDSGYSTDTQYF. The CDR3 nucleotides are TGTGCCAGCAGCAATTGCCCAGACTCAGGGTATAGCACAGATACGCAGTATTTT.